Given below is one T cell receptor (beta chain) in context. The record originates from a study of blood T cell repertoires in COVID-19. Overall study: Some COVID-19 samples were acute and others convalescent; all came from the United States, Italy and Spain. Sources were T cells, B-cell-depleted T cells, or PBMCs; the material itself was cDNA or gDNA.

Authors' processing steps: The assay estimated nucleated cells by amplifying reference gene primers. Clones were sequenced by immunoSEQ multiplex PCR, and TCRdb holds only the in-frame ones, with some missing. D and trimming come from the DNA, and the V and J calls and clone size come from that table. The table has tens of thousands of clones, more than 85% seen once. Input material: peripheral blood. This TCR derives from a human donor with active COVID-19. The donor label of this sample is uncertain.

CDR3 in DNA: TGTGCCAGCACCCACCGGGGAGGCACTGAAGCTTTCTTT. Protein sequence: CASTHRGGTEAFF. The V gene is TRBV6-6, the J gene TRBJ1-1; no reliable D call. Between the trimmed V and J ends, which lost 7 bases and 4 bases, there was a span of 13 bases. The germline V gene encodes CDR1 MNHNY and CDR2 SVGAGI (reference sequence). This CDR3 contains 13 residues.